This T cell receptor beta chain was retrieved from a study of Graves' ophthalmopathy and Graves' hyperthyroidism. Overall study findings and caveats: Ophthalmopathy progression cases were predicted by the model with 55% to 71% sensitivity and approximately 76% specificity. For separating ophthalmopathy from stable hyperthyroidism, a 13-signature model gave about 90% sensitivity and around 80% specificity.

Germline CDR1 and CDR2: SGHAT and FQNNGV. CDR3 length: 15 amino acids. V shed 2 bases and J shed 1 base, with 11 bases lying between them. Investigators amplified TCR beta CDR3 regions from RNA transcripts. A first-round RT-PCR used HTBI primers, followed by a second-round multiplex PCR. MiXCR, run by TCRdb on the multiplex PCR reads, gives a single entry per CDR3 protein. The table includes 150,000 to 200,000 distinct CDR3 sequences, about two fifths detected once. This clonotype was observed many times. The antigen is not known. Sequencing was carried out using peripheral blood. This receptor was taken from a man aged 30 to 39 with Graves' ophthalmopathy. V gene TRBV11-2 combines with J gene TRBJ2-5; tentatively, D is TRBD2 (5 bases). The CDR3 spells CASSLSFSVQETQYF. The CDR3 region has the DNA TGTGCCAGCAGCTTATCGTTTAGCGTCCAAGAGACCCAGTACTTC.